These T cell receptor beta chains were read from a single sample in a study of T cell responses to AZD1222 COVID-19 vaccine. Assay used: immunoSEQ multiplex PCR; TCRdb lists only in-frame clones, some missing. The sample has approximately 150,000 clones, roughly 91% seen once. The specimen comprised peripheral blood, sampled 28 days after the second AZD1222 dose. The receptors come from an adult who received the AZD1222 COVID-19 vaccine. CDR3s include the opening cysteine and the closing phenylalanine or tryptophan. A D gene is named only where the DNA matches it firmly. Rows give clone size only sometimes, using once, few, many, or a class for an expanded clone.

clone size	V gene	D gene	J gene	CDR3 DNA	CDR3 protein
NA	TRBV7-7	NA	TRBJ2-7	TGTGCCAGCAGCTTAGGTTGGGATCGATCCTACGAGCAGTACTTC	CASSLGWDRSYEQYF
NA	TRBV4-1	TRBD2	TRBJ2-1	TGCGCCAGCAGCCTTCGACTAGCGGGTTACAATGAGCAGTTCTTC	CASSLRLAGYNEQFF
NA	TRBV5-1	TRBD2	TRBJ2-5	TGCGCCAGCAGACTGACTAGCGCGCAAGAGACCCAGTACTTC	CASRLTSAQETQYF
NA	TRBV9	NA	TRBJ2-5	TGTGCCAGCAGCGTAGGTTTGGAGACCCAGTACTTC	CASSVGLETQYF
NA	TRBV5-4	TRBD2	TRBJ2-3	TGTGCCAGCAGGGGGACTATGAGCACAGATACGCAGTATTTT	CASRGTMSTDTQYF
NA	TRBV6-2/TRBV6-3	TRBD2	TRBJ2-5	TGTGCCAGCAGTCGACTAGCGCGGGAGGCCCAGTACTTC	CASSRLAREAQYF
NA	TRBV5-8	NA	TRBJ1-4	TGTGCCAGCGGGGAAAGGGTGGCAGGTGAAAAACTGTTTTTT	CASGERVAGEKLFF
once	TRBV4-1	TRBD1	TRBJ1-1	TGCGCCAGCAGCCAAGAAGCCACACAGGGGGCCAGGGGGAACACTGAAGCTTTCTTT	CASSQEATQGARGNTEAFF
NA	TRBV30	NA	TRBJ2-7	TGTGCCTGGAGTGTAGCGTACGAGCAGTACTTC	CAWSVAYEQYF
NA	TRBV3-1/TRBV3-2	NA	TRBJ1-4	TGTGCCAGCAGCCCCTACGGAGGGGGAGAAAAACTGTTTTTT	CASSPYGGGEKLFF
NA	TRBV7-2	NA	TRBJ1-6	TGTGCCAGCAGCTTGTATGGGGAGGCCTCACCCCTCCACTTT	CASSLYGEASPLHF
NA	TRBV19	NA	TRBJ1-6	TGTGCCAGTAGGAGGGACGAGTTTCCTTCTAATTCACCCCTCCACTTT	CASRRDEFPSNSPLHF
NA	TRBV28	NA	TRBJ2-7	TGTGCCAGCAATACCGGGACTCCTTCCTACGAGCAGTACTTC	CASNTGTPSYEQYF
NA	TRBV19	NA	TRBJ1-2	TGTGCCAGTAGTATAGTGGATCAGAGGGATGGCTACACCTTC	CASSIVDQRDGYTF
once	TRBV18	NA	TRBJ2-1	TGTGCCAGCTCACCGTCCAGGAACGACAATGAGCAGTTCTTC	CASSPSRNDNEQFF
few	TRBV29-1	NA	TRBJ1-5	TGCAGCGTTGGCGAGATGGGGCAGCCCCAGCATTTT	CSVGEMGQPQHF
few	TRBV9	NA	TRBJ2-5	TGTGCCAGCAGCGTAGGTTCCGGGGTCCAAGAGACCCAGTACTTC	CASSVGSGVQETQYF
once	TRBV19	TRBD1	TRBJ1-2	TGTGCCAGTAGTATTGAGGGGGCCGGCTACACCTTC	CASSIEGAGYTF
NA	TRBV6-5	TRBD1	TRBJ2-7	TGTGCCAGCAGTTACTCGAGGACAGGGCTCGAGCAGTACTTC	CASSYSRTGLEQYF
NA	TRBV28	NA	TRBJ2-2	TGTGCCAGCAGGCCTTGGGAAGCGAACACCGGGGAGCTGTTTTTT	CASRPWEANTGELFF
NA	TRBV9	NA	TRBJ2-7	TGTGCCAGCAGCAAAACTCCTGACAACTCCTACGAGCAGTACTTC	CASSKTPDNSYEQYF
NA	TRBV11-2	NA	TRBJ2-7	TGTGCCAGCAGCTTAGGGGGGGGCAGGGTGGCCTACGAGCAGTACTTC	CASSLGGGRVAYEQYF
NA	TRBV10-3	TRBD1	TRBJ2-2	TGTGCCATCAGTGTGAGTGCAGGGGGCTCCGGGGAGCTGTTTTTT	CAISVSAGGSGELFF
NA	TRBV6-1	NA	TRBJ1-4	TGTGCCAGCAGTGAGCCGGGACATTTGAGGGGGGAAAAACTGTTTTTT	CASSEPGHLRGEKLFF
NA	TRBV27	NA	TRBJ2-3	TGTGCCAGCAGTTTCGGACTACCCACAGATACGCAGTATTTT	CASSFGLPTDTQYF
NA	TRBV19	TRBD1	TRBJ1-6	TGTGCCAGCTCTAAGACAGGGACCTATAATTCACCCCTCCACTTT	CASSKTGTYNSPLHF
NA	TRBV4-2	NA	TRBJ2-7	TGTGCCAGCAGCCAGGAATGGATTGCTTACGAGCAGTACTTC	CASSQEWIAYEQYF
NA	TRBV2	TRBD1	TRBJ1-1	TGTGCCATACAGGGGATTGACACTGAAGCTTTCTTT	CAIQGIDTEAFF
NA	TRBV5-8	TRBD1	TRBJ1-1	TGTGCCAGCATCGGGGGACAGGGGCTACCGAACACTGAAGCTTTCTTT	CASIGGQGLPNTEAFF
NA	TRBV3-1/TRBV3-2	TRBD1	TRBJ1-5	TGTGCCAGCAGCGAGACGCGACAGGGCGGTCAGCCCCAGCATTTT	CASSETRQGGQPQHF
once	TRBV28	NA	TRBJ1-4	TGTGCCAGCAGTTTAAACGCCCCCAATGAAAAACTGTTTTTT	CASSLNAPNEKLFF
NA	TRBV29-1	NA	TRBJ1-2	TGCAGCGTTCTATCTACGACCGCGCCGGTCTACACCTTC	CSVLSTTAPVYTF
NA	TRBV2	TRBD1	TRBJ1-5	TGTGCCAGCACCAAAGACAGGGGAGGGTTTGGGCCCCAGCATTTT	CASTKDRGGFGPQHF
NA	TRBV5-1	NA	TRBJ1-6	TGCGCCAGCAGGGCAGGGGAAAATTCACCCCTCCACTTT	CASRAGENSPLHF
NA	TRBV30	NA	TRBJ1-2	TGTGCCTGGAGTGTAGCCCTCGGGGCCTATGGCTACACCTTC	CAWSVALGAYGYTF
NA	TRBV19	NA	TRBJ1-2	TGTGCCACCCTGAAAAATCCAGGGAATAGAGGGTATGGCTACACCTTC	CATLKNPGNRGYGYTF
NA	TRBV25-1	TRBD1	TRBJ2-7	TGTGCCAGCAGGAGGGGACAGGGGATCTACGAGCAGTACTTC	CASRRGQGIYEQYF
NA	TRBV30	NA	TRBJ2-4	TGTGCCTGGAGTCCCACAATAGCCAAAAACATTCAGTACTTC	CAWSPTIAKNIQYF
NA	TRBV10-3	NA	TRBJ1-5	TGTGCCATTAGTGAGTCGCCCGGAGATCAGCCCCAGCATTTT	CAISESPGDQPQHF
NA	TRBV29-1	TRBD1	TRBJ1-2	TGCAGCGTTAAATGGACAGGACGAGGCTACACCTTC	CSVKWTGRGYTF
NA	TRBV5-1	NA	TRBJ2-3	TGCGCCAGCACCATCCGGGACATTTACACAGATACGCAGTATTTT	CASTIRDIYTDTQYF
NA	TRBV6-5	NA	TRBJ1-2	TGTGCCAGCAGCCCCCGCTCCTCTAACTATGGCTACACCTTC	CASSPRSSNYGYTF
NA	TRBV5-3	NA	TRBJ2-3	TGTGCCAGAATCAGTGGGAGCCCAGATACGCAGTATTTT	CARISGSPDTQYF
NA	TRBV28	TRBD1	TRBJ1-1	TGTGCCAGCAGCGAGCAGCCGGGACAGGGAAGTGTTGGGGCTTTCTTT	CASSEQPGQGSVGAFF
NA	TRBV28	NA	TRBJ2-7	TGTGCCAGCAGTCCGCAGGGGTACGAGCAGTACTTC	CASSPQGYEQYF
NA	TRBV30	NA	TRBJ1-1	TGTGCCTGGATGAGGGGAGGGTACACTGAAGCTTTCTTT	CAWMRGGYTEAFF
NA	TRBV27	TRBD2	TRBJ2-1	TGTGCCAGCAGTTTATCACTAGCGGGAGGGAGTGAGCAGTTCTTC	CASSLSLAGGSEQFF
few	TRBV28	TRBD1	TRBJ2-7	TGTGCCAGCAGGACTCCGGGACAGGGGGCGTTAGACGAGCAGTACTTC	CASRTPGQGALDEQYF
NA	TRBV4-1	TRBD1	TRBJ1-2	TGCGCCAGCAGCCCGACAGGGACAATCTATGGCTACACCTTC	CASSPTGTIYGYTF
NA	TRBV11-1	NA	TRBJ2-5	TGTGCCAGCAGCCCAGAGGGGGGGAATGCTCAAGAGACCCAGTACTTC	CASSPEGGNAQETQYF
NA	TRBV5-8	NA	TRBJ1-4	TGTGCCAGCAGCATTGCTACTAATGAAAAACTGTTTTTT	CASSIATNEKLFF
NA	TRBV7-3	NA	TRBJ2-7	TGTGCCAGCAGCTTAATTCCTAACTCCTACGAGCAGTACTTC	CASSLIPNSYEQYF
once	TRBV6-1	NA	TRBJ2-4	TGTGCCAGCAGTGAGGAGACACTTGCCAAAAACATTCAGTACTTC	CASSEETLAKNIQYF
NA	TRBV28	NA	TRBJ2-3	TGTGCCAGCAGTCGACCAGGTATTAGCACAGATACGCAGTATTTT	CASSRPGISTDTQYF
NA	TRBV4-3	NA	TRBJ2-2	TGCGCCAGCAGCCAAGTCTGGCCGACCGGGGAGCTGTTTTTT	CASSQVWPTGELFF
NA	TRBV30	NA	TRBJ2-4	TGTGCCTGGAGTGTAGGACCCCTAAGGGGGGATGGCATTCAGTACTTC	CAWSVGPLRGDGIQYF
NA	TRBV6-5	TRBD2	TRBJ2-7	TGTGCCAGCAGTTTAGGCGGGGGGGCCTACGAGCAGTACTTC	CASSLGGGAYEQYF
NA	TRBV7-9	NA	TRBJ2-2	TGTGCCAGCAGCTTATACTCGAACACCGGGGAGCTGTTTTTT	CASSLYSNTGELFF
NA	TRBV3-1/TRBV3-2	TRBD1	TRBJ1-1	TGTGCCAGCAGCACTTCGGGACAGGGCTTACCTGAAGCTTTCTTT	CASSTSGQGLPEAFF
NA	TRBV28	TRBD1	TRBJ2-7	TGTGCCAGTTCCGGACAGGGTATCTACGAGCAGTACTTC	CASSGQGIYEQYF